A single sample is the source of the 27 T cell receptor beta chains below, sequenced in a study of response to subunit inactivated influenza vaccine. Via MiXCR, TCRdb re-called the RT-PCR reads, giving one row per CDR3 protein. This sample has hundreds of thousands of distinct CDR3 sequences, with 14% found just once. Sequencing was performed on PBMCs from blood, taken around 15 days before vaccination. The source of these receptors is a man aged 45-60 years who received an inactivated influenza vaccine.

The table lists this clonotype with many counts. V and J are TRBV12-3 or TRBV12-4 and TRBJ1-2; D gene unclear. Trimming pared 3 bases from V and 8 bases from J, leaving 13 bases between. There are 13 residues in the CDR3. This CDR3 reads CASSFFVVGGYTF. CDR3 nucleotide sequence: TGTGCCAGCAGTTTTTTTGTGGTCGGAGGCTACACCTTC.

This clonotype was detected only a few times. The chain joins TRBV11-2 to TRBJ2-7; D possibly corresponds to TRBD2 (6 bases). Germline V gene sequence: CDR1 SGHAT, CDR2 FQNNGV. This CDR3 comprises 16 residues. V shed 8 bases and J shed 0 bases, with 20 bases lying between them. The CDR3 protein is CASSRGGTVSSYEQYF. The CDR3 DNA reads as TGTGCCAGCTCACGAGGAGGGACGGTGAGCTCCTACGAGCAGTACTTC. Based on the CDR3 plus reference TRBV11-2 and TRBJ2-7, the full variable domain is EAGVAQSPRYKIIEKRQSVAFWCNPISGHATLYWYQQILGQGPKLLIQFQNNGVVDDSQLPKDRFSAERLKGVDSTLKIQPAKLEDSAVYLCASSRGGTVSSYEQYFGPGTRLTVT.

This clonotype came up many times. The chain couples TRBV7-2 to TRBJ2-7; D is ambiguous. The V gene's germline CDR1 is SGHTA and CDR2 FQGNSA. The CDR3 contains 13 residues. Trimming shortened V by 2 bases and J by 0 bases, and 5 bases separated the two germline ends. The CDR3 loop is CASSLPGSYEQYF. The CDR3 coding sequence is TGTGCCAGCAGCTTACCAGGCTCCTACGAGCAGTACTTC. The full variable domain, completed using reference TRBV7-2 and TRBJ2-7, is GAGVSQSPSNKVTEKGKDVELRCDPISGHTALYWYRQSLGQGLEFLIYFQGNSAPDKSGLPSDRFSAERTGGSVSTLTIQRTQQEDSAVYLCASSLPGSYEQYFGPGTRLTVT.

V is TRBV7-2 and J is TRBJ2-7, with TRBD2 identical over 11 bases. V dropped 5 bases and J dropped 7; count of bases not matched to a gene: 7. The CDR3 has 14 amino acids. CDR1 and CDR2 from the germline V gene are SGHTA and FQGNSA. The CDR3 sequence: CASSRLAGGEEQYF. CDR3 coding DNA: TGTGCCAGCAGCCGGCTAGCGGGAGGTGAAGAGCAGTACTTC.

A few counts support this clonotype. J is TRBJ2-3 and V is TRBV11-1; either TRBD1 or TRBD2 may fit D (8 bases each). CDR3 length: 19 amino acids. Looked up from germline, CDR1 is SGHAT and CDR2 is FQDESV (reference sequence). V lost 2 bases, J lost 4 bases, and 25 bases lay in between. In nucleotides, the CDR3 is TGTGCCAGCAGCTTATTTGGACAGGGTCCTAGCGGGTATGCAGATACGCAGTATTTT. As protein: CASSLFGQGPSGYADTQYF.

The V gene is TRBV28, the J gene TRBJ2-2, with 8 bases aligning to TRBD1. V lost 8 bases to trimming and J lost 4 bases; unmatched junction nucleotides: 6. The germline gives CDR1 MDHEN, CDR2 SYDVKM. The CDR3 length is 14 residues. This chain's CDR3 is CASLRDRLTGELFF. The CDR3 DNA is TGTGCCAGCCTACGGGACAGGCTCACCGGGGAGCTGTTTTTT.

The CDR3 reads CASSHSTGDQPQHF. CDR3 in DNA: TGTGCCAGCAGCCATTCGACGGGCGATCAGCCCCAGCATTTT. The chain combines TRBV27 with TRBJ1-5; D gene ambiguous. The CDR3 consists of 14 residues. Trimming removed 6 bases from V and 5 bases from J, with 14 bases in between. Germline CDR1 and CDR2: MNHEY and SMNVEV (reference sequence).

This clonotype was seen repeatedly, ten times or more. The chain has TRBV5-1 and TRBJ1-2; the D is unclear. The CDR3 covers 13 residues. The germline V gene encodes CDR1 SGHRS and CDR2 YFSETQ. The germline V and J ends were trimmed by 0 bases and 3 bases, with 6 bases remaining between them. The chain's CDR3 is CASSLGSHYGYTF. The CDR3, as DNA: TGCGCCAGCAGCTTGGGCAGTCACTATGGCTACACCTTC. Full variable domain (missing parts from reference TRBV5-1 and TRBJ1-2): KAGVTQTPRYLIKTRGQQVTLSCSPISGHRSVSWYQQTPGQGLQFLFEYFSETQRNKGNFPGRFSGRQFSNSRSEMNVSTLELGDSALYLCASSLGSHYGYTFGSGTRLTVV.

The chain couples TRBV4-3 to TRBJ2-1; D not certain. The CDR3 has 16 amino acids. Germline assignment: CDR1 LGHNA and CDR2 YSLEER. V dropped 0 bases and J dropped 1 base, with 10 bases sitting between them. In nucleotides, the CDR3 is TGCGCCAGCAGCCAAGAAGGGCAGACATCCTACAATGAGCAGTTCTTC. Protein: CASSQEGQTSYNEQFF.

This clonotype was picked up a small number of times. The rearrangement uses TRBV20-1 and TRBJ2-7; 15 nucleotides match TRBD2. The V and J ends lost 3 bases and 0 bases, in that order; junction bases with no gene match: 6. The CDR3 is 17 residues long. Looked up from germline, CDR1 is DFQATT and CDR2 is SNEGSKA (reference sequence). CDR3 region: CSASGTSGGFSSYEQYF. CDR3 sequence (DNA): TGCAGTGCTAGCGGGACTAGCGGGGGGTTTAGCTCCTACGAGCAGTACTTC.

This clonotype came up a few times. The chain joins TRBV24-1 to TRBJ2-5; 12 nucleotides line up with TRBD1. CDR1 and CDR2 (germline): KGHDR, SFDVKD. J gave up 4 bases and V 3 bases, and 5 bases lay outside the gene matches. The CDR3 loop spans 16 amino acids. CDR3 residues: CATSDAGTGGGETQYF. For the CDR3, the DNA is TGTGCCACCAGTGATGCCGGGACAGGGGGCGGAGAGACCCAGTACTTC.

This rearrangement joins TRBV7-2 to TRBJ2-4, with 7 bases identical to TRBD1. The CDR3 covers 17 residues. The germline CDR1 and CDR2 sequences are SGHTA and FQGNSA. J was trimmed by 0 bases and V by 5 bases; bases with no gene match: 10. CDR3 amino acids: CASSTGTDPLAKNIQYF. The CDR3 coding sequence is TGTGCCAGCAGCACAGGGACAGACCCCTTAGCCAAAAACATTCAGTACTTC.

The rearrangement joins TRBV29-1 to TRBJ2-7; 7 bases are a match to TRBD1. Germline assignment: CDR1 SQVTM and CDR2 ANQGSEA. V lost 6 bases and J lost 2; bases outside the gene matches: 7. The CDR3 has 13 residues. CDR3 residues: CSVDTGATYEQYF. As DNA, the CDR3 is TGCAGCGTCGACACAGGGGCAACCTACGAGCAGTACTTC.

This chain links TRBV7-2 with TRBJ1-5; D might be TRBD1 (5 bases). The CDR3 covers 13 residues. The V end lost 4 bases, the J end lost 5 bases, and 9 bases lay between the germline ends. The germline gives CDR1 SGHTA, CDR2 FQGNSA. The CDR3 loop reads CASSSGPYQPQHF. The CDR3 coding sequence is TGTGCCAGCAGCTCGGGGCCTTATCAGCCCCAGCATTTT. Full variable domain (rest looked up from reference TRBV7-2 and TRBJ1-5): GAGVSQSPSNKVTEKGKDVELRCDPISGHTALYWYRQSLGQGLEFLIYFQGNSAPDKSGLPSDRFSAERTGGSVSTLTIQRTQQEDSAVYLCASSSGPYQPQHFGDGTRLSIL.

This clonotype appeared once. Relative to the germline gene, one junction end is altered; a read error may explain this. This chain joins TRBV13 and TRBJ2-7; D possibly corresponds to TRBD1 (6 bases). The CDR3 totals 15 residues. CDR1 is PRHDT, CDR2 FYEKMQ, per germline (reference sequence). Here the CDR3 reads CASSLRGSPVYEQHF. Here the CDR3 DNA reads TGTGCCAGCAGCTTAAGGGGGTCCCCCGTGTACGAGCAGCACTTC.

The sample holds many counts of this clonotype. The rearrangement links TRBV29-1 to TRBJ2-5; no clear D. The CDR3 runs 12 residues. Per the germline V gene, CDR1 is SQVTM and CDR2 is ANQGSEA. Trimming pared 6 bases from V and 4 bases from J, leaving 12 bases between. The CDR3 sequence is CSVGPRGETQYF. For the CDR3, the DNA is TGCAGCGTCGGGCCTAGAGGAGAGACCCAGTACTTC.

The chain combines TRBV28 with TRBJ2-7; D is uncertain. Germline V gene lookup returns CDR1 MDHEN and CDR2 SYDVKM. The CDR3 spans 14 residues. V lost 4 bases and J lost 6, with 16 bases in between. In DNA, the CDR3 is TGTGCCAGCAGTTCCCCGGATGGACGCCCCGAGCAGTACTTC. Its protein is CASSSPDGRPEQYF.

The chain employs TRBV7-9 and TRBJ1-2; TRBD1 matches 7 bases. V dropped 8 bases and J dropped 7; count of bases not matched to a gene: 13. The CDR3 is made up of 14 amino acids. The V gene's germline CDR1 is SEHNR and CDR2 FQNEAQ (reference sequence). The DNA of the CDR3 is TGTGCCAGCGTGGAAGGGACAGCAAAAGGTGGCTACACCTTC. Its protein is CASVEGTAKGGYTF.

This clonotype turned up a few times. This rearrangement joins TRBV2 to TRBJ1-4; no reliable D call. Germline CDR1 is SNHLY and CDR2 is FYNNEI. Trimming removed 3 bases at V and 8 bases at J, with 7 bases between. The CDR3 length is 12 residues. CDR3 sequence: CASSESREKLFF. The CDR3 nucleotides read TGTGCCAGCAGTGAGTCCCGGGAAAAACTGTTTTTT.

This clonotype was detected only once. This may come from a read error, since a much larger clone is one base off. The gene calls are TRBV7-9 and TRBJ2-3; D is uncertain. The CDR3 consists of 15 residues. The germline CDR1 and CDR2 sequences are SEHNR and FQNEAQ (reference sequence). The CDR3 nucleotides read TGTGCCACCAGCTCCTTAGGAACCGCTACAGATACGCAGTATTTT. The encoded protein is CATSSLGTATDTQYF.

Only a few counts were recorded for this clonotype. This chain links TRBV19 with TRBJ2-7, with no clear D. The CDR3 sequence is 15 residues long. The V end was cut by 1 base, the J end by 0 bases, with 10 bases between. The V gene's germline CDR1 is LNHDA and CDR2 SQIVND (reference sequence). The CDR3 DNA follows: TGTGCCAGTAGTATAGGCGTCGCGTTCTCCTACGAGCAGTACTTC. Its protein is CASSIGVAFSYEQYF.

The rearrangement joins TRBV6-2 or TRBV6-3 to TRBJ2-3; D is unclear. Per the germline V gene, CDR1 is MNHEY and CDR2 is SVGEGT. This CDR3 is 14 amino acids long. With 7 bases removed from V and 1 base from J, the gap between germline ends came to 12 bases. Written as DNA, the CDR3 is TGTGCCAGCATGGAGACGTTGGGCACAGATACGCAGTATTTT. Its protein product is CASMETLGTDTQYF.

A few counts support this clonotype. The V and J genes are TRBV12-3 or TRBV12-4 and TRBJ2-1; 7 nucleotides align to TRBD1. J lost 9 bases, V lost 6 bases, and 8 bases had no gene match. CDR3 size: 13 residues. The CDR3 is CASSPTGSGEQFF. In DNA, the CDR3 is TGTGCCAGCAGCCCGACAGGGTCCGGTGAGCAGTTCTTC.

This clonotype has a handful of counts. The chain recombines TRBV6-2 or TRBV6-3 with TRBJ2-2; possible D gene TRBD1, 6 bases. V lost 5 bases to trimming and J lost 3 bases, with 19 bases between them. Germline V CDR1 and CDR2: MNHEY, SVGEGT. This CDR3 has 17 residues. The CDR3 nucleotides are TGTGCCAGCAGTACGGACAGTTTGTCACGAGACACCGGGGAGCTGTTTTTT. Translation gives CASSTDSLSRDTGELFF.

In this sample, this clonotype turned up once. A much larger clone differs from this one at a single base, so this may be a read error. V usage is TRBV29-1 and J usage is TRBJ2-1, with TRBD1 as a possible D gene (6 bases). The CDR3 contains 14 residues. Trimming took 6 bases from V and 6 from J, leaving 18 bases between them. Germline V gene lookup returns CDR1 SQVTM and CDR2 ANQGSEA. The CDR3 DNA reads TGCAGCGTATCGTTCGGGACAAGGGGCAATGAGCAGTTCTTC. Protein product: CSVSFGTRGNEQFF.

A few counts support this clonotype. The chain recombines TRBV6-1 with TRBJ2-3; 8 bases are a match to TRBD2. With 5 bases clipped from V and 4 bases from J, the junction kept 5 bases outside the gene matches. The CDR3 has 14 residues. Germline values: CDR1 MNHNS, CDR2 SASEGT. The CDR3 loop is CASSTRGGPDTQYF. CDR3 in DNA: TGTGCCAGCAGTACCCGGGGGGGCCCAGATACGCAGTATTTT.

In its sample, this clonotype was seen many times. The V and J genes are TRBV9 and TRBJ2-7; no reliable D call. The V and J ends lost 0 bases and 0 bases respectively, with 7 bases between them. The CDR3 consists of 14 residues. Germline V gene lookup returns CDR1 SGDLS and CDR2 YYNGEE. The CDR3 coding sequence is TGTGCCAGCAGCGTAGTCAGTACCTCCTACGAGCAGTACTTC. Its protein product is CASSVVSTSYEQYF.